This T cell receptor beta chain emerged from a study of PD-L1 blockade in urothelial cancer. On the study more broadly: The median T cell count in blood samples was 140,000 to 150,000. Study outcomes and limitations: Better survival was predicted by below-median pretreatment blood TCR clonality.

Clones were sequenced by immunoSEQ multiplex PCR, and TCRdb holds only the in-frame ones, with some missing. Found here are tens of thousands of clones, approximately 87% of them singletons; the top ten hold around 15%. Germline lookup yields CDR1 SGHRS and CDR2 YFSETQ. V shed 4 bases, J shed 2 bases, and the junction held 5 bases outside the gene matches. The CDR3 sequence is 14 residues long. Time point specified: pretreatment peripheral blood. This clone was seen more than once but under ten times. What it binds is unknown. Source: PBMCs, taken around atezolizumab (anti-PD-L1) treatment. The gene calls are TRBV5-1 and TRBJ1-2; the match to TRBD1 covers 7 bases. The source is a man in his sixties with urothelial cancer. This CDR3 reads CASSRGTANYGYTF. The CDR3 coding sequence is TGCGCCAGCAGCAGGGGGACAGCAAACTATGGCTACACCTTC.